The following is a T cell receptor (beta chain) sequence with its context. Its antigen is currently unknown. The sample is drawn from a study of PD-1 blockade in classical Hodgkin lymphoma. Study outcomes and limitations: By C4D1, CD4+ diversity increased significantly, especially in complete responders. Patients with a complete response exhibited baseline diversity comparable to newly diagnosed patients.

Profiling relied on immunoSEQ multiplex PCR, and the TCRdb table lists in-frame clones only, not all of them. The table has more than 25,000 clones, roughly 80% seen once; the top ten hold around 0.6%. CDR1 and CDR2 from the germline V gene are SGHDT and YYEEEE. The V end was cut by 1 base, the J end by 4 bases, with 14 bases between. This CDR3 spans 16 amino acids. Time point in this sample: cycle 4 day 1 (C4D1), after less than 7 weeks of nivolumab. Each and every patient relapsed after autologous stem cell transplantation, and patients got differing brentuximab vedotin exposure. Out of thawed PBMCs, magnetic negative selection purified CD4+ T cells.

The rearrangement joins TRBV5-6 to TRBJ2-2; tentatively, D is TRBD1 (6 bases). The sequencing used CD4+ T cells from blood, collected before the fourth cycle of nivolumab. This TCR came from a human donor with classical Hodgkin lymphoma. Here the CDR3 reads CASSLRGIRGTGELFF. The CDR3 bases are TGTGCCAGCAGCTTGAGGGGGATTCGCGGCACCGGGGAGCTGTTTTTT.